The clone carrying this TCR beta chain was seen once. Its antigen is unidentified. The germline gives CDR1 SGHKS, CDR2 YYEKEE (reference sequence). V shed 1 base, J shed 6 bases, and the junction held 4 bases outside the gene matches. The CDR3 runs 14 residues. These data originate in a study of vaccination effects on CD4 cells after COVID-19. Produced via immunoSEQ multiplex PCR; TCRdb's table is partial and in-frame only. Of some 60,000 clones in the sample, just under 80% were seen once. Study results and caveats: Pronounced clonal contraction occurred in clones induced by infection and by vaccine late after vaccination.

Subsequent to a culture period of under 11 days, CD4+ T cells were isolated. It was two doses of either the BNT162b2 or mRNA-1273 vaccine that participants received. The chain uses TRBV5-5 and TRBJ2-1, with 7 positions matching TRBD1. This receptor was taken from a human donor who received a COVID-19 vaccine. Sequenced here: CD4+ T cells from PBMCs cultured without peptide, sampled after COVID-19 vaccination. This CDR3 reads CASSLRTGVNEQFF. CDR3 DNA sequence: TGTGCCAGCAGCTTGAGGACAGGAGTCAATGAGCAGTTCTTC.